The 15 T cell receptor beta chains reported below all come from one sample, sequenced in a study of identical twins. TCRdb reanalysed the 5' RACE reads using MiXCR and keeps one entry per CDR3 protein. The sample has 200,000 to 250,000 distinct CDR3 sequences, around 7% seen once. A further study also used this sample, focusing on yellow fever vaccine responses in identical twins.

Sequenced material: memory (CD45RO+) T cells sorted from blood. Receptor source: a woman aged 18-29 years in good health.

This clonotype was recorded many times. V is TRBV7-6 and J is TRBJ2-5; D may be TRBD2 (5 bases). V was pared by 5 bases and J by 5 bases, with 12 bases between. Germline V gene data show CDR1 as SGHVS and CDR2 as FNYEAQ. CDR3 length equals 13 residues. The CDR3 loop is CASSTTIAETQYF. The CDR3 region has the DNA TGTGCCAGCAGCACCACTATAGCGGAGACCCAGTACTTC. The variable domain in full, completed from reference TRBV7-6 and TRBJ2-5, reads GAGVSQSPRYKVTKRGQDVALRCDPISGHVSLYWYRQALGQGPEFLTYFNYEAQQDKSGLPNDRFSAERPEGSISTLTIQRTEQRDSAMYRCASSTTIAETQYFGPGTRLLVL.

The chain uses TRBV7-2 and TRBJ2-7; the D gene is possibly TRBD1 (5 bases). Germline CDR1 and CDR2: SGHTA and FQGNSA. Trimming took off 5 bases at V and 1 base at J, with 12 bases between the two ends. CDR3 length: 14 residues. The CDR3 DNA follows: TGTGCCAGCAGCAGCTCGCAGGGATCCTACGAGCAGTACGTC. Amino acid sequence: CASSSSQGSYEQYV.

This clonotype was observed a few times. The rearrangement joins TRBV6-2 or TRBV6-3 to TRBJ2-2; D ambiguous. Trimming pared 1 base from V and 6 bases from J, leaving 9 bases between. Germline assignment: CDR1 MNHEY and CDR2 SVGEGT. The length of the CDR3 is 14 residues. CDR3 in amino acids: CASSYFAQSGELFF. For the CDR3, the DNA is TGTGCCAGCAGTTACTTTGCCCAGTCCGGGGAGCTGTTTTTT.

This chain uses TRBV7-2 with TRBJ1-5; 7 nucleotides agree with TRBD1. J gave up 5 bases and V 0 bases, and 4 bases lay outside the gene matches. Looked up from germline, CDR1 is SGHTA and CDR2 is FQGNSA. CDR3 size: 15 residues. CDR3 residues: CASSLAPGGYQPQHF. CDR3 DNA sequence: TGTGCCAGCAGCTTAGCGCCAGGGGGGTATCAGCCCCAGCATTTT.

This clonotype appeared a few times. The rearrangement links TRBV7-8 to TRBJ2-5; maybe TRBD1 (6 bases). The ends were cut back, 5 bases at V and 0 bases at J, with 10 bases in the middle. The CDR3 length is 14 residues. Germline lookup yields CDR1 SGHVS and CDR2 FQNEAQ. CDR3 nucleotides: TGTGCCAGCAGCCCCGGACAGCACCAAGAGACCCAGTACTTC. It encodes CASSPGQHQETQYF.

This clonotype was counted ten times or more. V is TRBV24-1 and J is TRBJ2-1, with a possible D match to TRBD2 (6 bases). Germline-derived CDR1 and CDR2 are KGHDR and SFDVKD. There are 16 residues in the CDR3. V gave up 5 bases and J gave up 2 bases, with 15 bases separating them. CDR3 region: CATSVAGRGTYNEQFF. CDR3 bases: TGTGCCACCAGTGTCGCGGGGCGCGGCACCTACAATGAGCAGTTCTTC.

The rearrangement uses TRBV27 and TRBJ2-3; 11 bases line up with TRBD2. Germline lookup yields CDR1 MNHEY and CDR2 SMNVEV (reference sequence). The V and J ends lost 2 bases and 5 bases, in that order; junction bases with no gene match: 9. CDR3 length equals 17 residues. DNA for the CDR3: TGTGCCAGCAGTTTAGATCGCACTAGCGGGAGAGGAGATACGCAGTATTTT. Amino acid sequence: CASSLDRTSGRGDTQYF.

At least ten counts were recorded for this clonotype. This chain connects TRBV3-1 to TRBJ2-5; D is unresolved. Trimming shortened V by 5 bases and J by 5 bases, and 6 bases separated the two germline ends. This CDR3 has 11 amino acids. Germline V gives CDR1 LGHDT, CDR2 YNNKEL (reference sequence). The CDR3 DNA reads TGTGCCAGCAGCGTGCGGGAGACCCAGTACTTC. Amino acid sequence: CASSVRETQYF.

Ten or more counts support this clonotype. The CDR3 DNA sequence: TGTGCCAGCAGTTACCTTGACAGCCCTAGGGGCTACACCTTC. Residues: CASSYLDSPRGYTF. The J gene is TRBJ1-2, the V gene TRBV6-5; maybe TRBD1 (5 bases). Germline loops: CDR1 MNHEY, CDR2 SVGAGI. V lost 2 bases, J lost 8 bases, and 15 bases lay in between. The CDR3 runs to 14 residues.

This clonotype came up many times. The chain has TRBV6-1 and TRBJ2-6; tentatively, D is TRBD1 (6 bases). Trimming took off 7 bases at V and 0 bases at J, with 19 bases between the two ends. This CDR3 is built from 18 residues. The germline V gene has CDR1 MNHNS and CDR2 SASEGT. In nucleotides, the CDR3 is TGTGCCAGCAATGGCGGTGGGACATCAAGCTCTGGGGCCAACGTCCTGACTTTC. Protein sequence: CASNGGGTSSSGANVLTF.

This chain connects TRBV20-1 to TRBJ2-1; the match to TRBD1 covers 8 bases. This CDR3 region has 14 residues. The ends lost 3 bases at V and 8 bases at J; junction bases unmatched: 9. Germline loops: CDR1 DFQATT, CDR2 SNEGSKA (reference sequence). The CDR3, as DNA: TGCAGTGCTAGTGTCAGGGGGCTTTTCGATGAGCAGTTCTTC. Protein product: CSASVRGLFDEQFF.

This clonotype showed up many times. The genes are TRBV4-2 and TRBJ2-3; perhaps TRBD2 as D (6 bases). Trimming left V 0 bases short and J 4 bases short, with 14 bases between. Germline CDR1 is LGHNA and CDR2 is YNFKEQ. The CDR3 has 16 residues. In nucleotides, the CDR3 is TGTGCCAGCAGCCAAGATGGTAGCGGCGGCCCAGATACGCAGTATTTT. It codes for CASSQDGSGGPDTQYF.

The chain's CDR3 is CASSPPGTSGSWETQYF. CDR3 bases: TGTGCCAGCAGCCCCCCCGGGACTAGCGGGAGTTGGGAGACCCAGTACTTC. The chain recombines TRBV7-3 with TRBJ2-5, with TRBD2 matching over 14 bases. The junction had 10 bases not matched to a gene; V was cut back by 5 bases and J by 5 bases. This CDR3 spans 17 amino acids. CDR1 is SGHTA and CDR2 is FQGTGA in the germline V gene.

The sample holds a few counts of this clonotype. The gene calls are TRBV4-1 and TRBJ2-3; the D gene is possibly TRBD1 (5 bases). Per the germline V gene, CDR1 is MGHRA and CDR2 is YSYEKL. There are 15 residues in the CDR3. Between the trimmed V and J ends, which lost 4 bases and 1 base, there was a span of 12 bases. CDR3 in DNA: TGCGCCAGCAGCCCCCTGGGGCAGGGCACAGATACGCAGTATTTT. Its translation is CASSPLGQGTDTQYF.

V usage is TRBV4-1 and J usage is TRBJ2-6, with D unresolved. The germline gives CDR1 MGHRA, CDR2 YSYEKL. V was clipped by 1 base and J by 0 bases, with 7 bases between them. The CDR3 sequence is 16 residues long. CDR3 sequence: CASSQVPHSGANVLTF. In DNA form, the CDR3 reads TGCGCCAGCAGCCAAGTACCCCACTCTGGGGCCAACGTCCTGACTTTC.